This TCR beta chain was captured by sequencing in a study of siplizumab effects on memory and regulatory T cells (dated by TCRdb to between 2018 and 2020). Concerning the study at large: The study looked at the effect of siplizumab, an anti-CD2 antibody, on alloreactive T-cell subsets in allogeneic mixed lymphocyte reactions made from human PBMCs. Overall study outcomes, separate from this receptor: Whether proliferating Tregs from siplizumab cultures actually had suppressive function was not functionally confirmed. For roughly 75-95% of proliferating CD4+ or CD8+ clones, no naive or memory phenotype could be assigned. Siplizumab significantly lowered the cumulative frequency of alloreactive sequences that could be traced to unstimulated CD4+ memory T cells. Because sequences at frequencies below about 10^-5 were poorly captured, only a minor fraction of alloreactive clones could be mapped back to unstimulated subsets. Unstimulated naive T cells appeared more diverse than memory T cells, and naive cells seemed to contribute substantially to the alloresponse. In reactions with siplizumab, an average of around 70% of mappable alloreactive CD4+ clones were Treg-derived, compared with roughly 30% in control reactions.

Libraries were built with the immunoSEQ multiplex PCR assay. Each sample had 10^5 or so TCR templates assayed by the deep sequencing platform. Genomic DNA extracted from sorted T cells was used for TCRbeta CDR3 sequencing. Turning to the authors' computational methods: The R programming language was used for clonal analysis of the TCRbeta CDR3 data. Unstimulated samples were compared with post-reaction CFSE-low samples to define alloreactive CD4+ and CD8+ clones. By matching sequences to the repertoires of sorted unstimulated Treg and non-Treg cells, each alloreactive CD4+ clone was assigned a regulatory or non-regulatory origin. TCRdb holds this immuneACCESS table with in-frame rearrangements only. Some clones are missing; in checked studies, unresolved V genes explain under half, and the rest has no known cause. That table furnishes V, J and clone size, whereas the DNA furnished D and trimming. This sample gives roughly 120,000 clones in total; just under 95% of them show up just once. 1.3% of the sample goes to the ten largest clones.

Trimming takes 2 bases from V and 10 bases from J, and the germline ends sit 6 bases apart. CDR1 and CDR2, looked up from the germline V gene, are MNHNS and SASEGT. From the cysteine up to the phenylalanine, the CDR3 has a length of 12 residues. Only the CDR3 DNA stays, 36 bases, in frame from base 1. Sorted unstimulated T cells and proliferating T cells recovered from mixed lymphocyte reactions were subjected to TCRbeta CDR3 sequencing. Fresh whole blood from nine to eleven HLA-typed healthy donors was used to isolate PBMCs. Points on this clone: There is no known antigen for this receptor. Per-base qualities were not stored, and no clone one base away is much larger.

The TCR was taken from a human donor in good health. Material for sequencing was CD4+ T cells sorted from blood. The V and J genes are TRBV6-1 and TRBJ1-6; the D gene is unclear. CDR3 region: CASSETSSPLHF. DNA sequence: TGTGCCAGCAGTGAAACAAGCTCACCCCTCCACTTT.